This paragraph reports one T cell receptor beta chain. Per the original data handling: Estimation of nucleated cell counts relied on the amplification of reference gene primers. Repertoires were generated with immunoSEQ multiplex PCR, while TCRdb's copy carries only in-frame clones and drops some. V, J and clone size are taken as reported in that table, and D and trimming were inferred from the DNA itself. The sample has 200,000 to 250,000 clones; roughly 90% are singletons. The CDR3 length is 12 residues. Germline lookup yields CDR1 MNHEY and CDR2 SVGAGI. V dropped 6 bases and J dropped 12; count of bases not matched to a gene: 6. The sample belongs to a study of blood T cell repertoires in COVID-19. Study context: Italy, Spain and the United States were the sources of the convalescent and acute COVID-19 samples. T cells, B-cell-depleted T cells, or PBMCs provided the cDNA or gDNA that served as material.

The receptor was derived from a woman in her thirties or forties who had recovered from COVID-19. The rearrangement joins TRBV6-5 to TRBJ1-4; 8 positions agree with TRBD1. Sequenced input: peripheral blood. The CDR3 loop reads CASRETTGELFF. In DNA form, the CDR3 reads TGTGCCAGCAGGGAGACGACAGGGGAACTGTTTTTT.